A single sample is the source of the 23 T cell receptor beta chains below, sequenced in a study of T cells after yellow fever vaccination. TCRdb re-called the 5' RACE reads through MiXCR, storing one row per CDR3 protein. The sample includes a few hundred thousand distinct CDR3 sequences, 6% to 8% of them seen just once. This specimen was PBMCs, taken 5 days after the yellow fever booster vaccination. These receptors all stem from a man aged 25-45 years who received the YFV17D yellow fever vaccine.

This clonotype has more than one count but fewer than ten. This rearrangement joins TRBV9 to TRBJ2-5, with D unresolved. The germline gives CDR1 SGDLS, CDR2 YYNGEE. CDR3 length equals 13 residues. Trimming removed 0 bases at V and 1 base at J, with 4 bases between. In nucleotides, the CDR3 is TGTGCCAGCAGCGTAGCTCCCCAAGAGACCCAGTACTTC. It specifies CASSVAPQETQYF.

This clonotype showed up just a few times. This sequence joins TRBV7-2 and TRBJ2-7; 7 nucleotides match TRBD2. This CDR3 contains 15 residues. Germline V lookup: CDR1 SGHTA, CDR2 FQGNSA. With 3 bases clipped from V and 2 bases from J, the junction kept 7 bases outside the gene matches. Here the CDR3 DNA reads TGTGCCAGCAGCTTGGAACGGGGGGTCGCCTACGAGCAGTACTTC. Translating gives CASSLERGVAYEQYF.

The chain couples TRBV10-3 to TRBJ2-5; D remains ambiguous. The CDR3 loop spans 13 amino acids. The ends were cut back, 3 bases at V and 2 bases at J, with 7 bases in the middle. Per germline, CDR1 ENHRY and CDR2 SYGVKD. CDR3 sequence: CAISEKVQETQYF. The CDR3 region has the DNA TGTGCCATCAGTGAAAAAGTTCAAGAGACCCAGTACTTC.

This clonotype was found a few times. This chain connects TRBV12-3 or TRBV12-4 to TRBJ2-1; D unresolved. The CDR3 sequence is 12 residues long. Trimming removed 3 bases from V and 9 bases from J, with 9 bases in between. The CDR3 coding sequence is TGTGCCAGCAGTTTGGTTCGGATTGAGCAGTTCTTC. This gives the protein CASSLVRIEQFF.

This clonotype was observed a few times. This sequence joins TRBV25-1 and TRBJ2-2, with 8 nucleotides matching TRBD2. The germline gives CDR1 MGHDK, CDR2 SYGVNS. Trimming at V came to 4 bases and at J to 3 bases, leaving 10 bases not matched to a gene. The CDR3 sequence is 17 residues long. The CDR3 bases are TGTGCCAGCAGTGCCCCTCGGGGGGGCTGGGACACCGGGGAGCTGTTTTTT. Its protein product is CASSAPRGGWDTGELFF.

This clonotype was recorded at least ten times. The chain has TRBV7-2 and TRBJ2-5, with 12 positions matching TRBD2. V trimming: 1 base; J trimming: 3 bases; junction bases outside the gene matches: 0. Germline V lookup: CDR1 SGHTA, CDR2 FQGNSA. CDR3 length: 15 residues. CDR3 sequence: CASSLGTSGEETQYF. DNA of the CDR3: TGTGCCAGCAGCTTAGGGACTAGCGGGGAAGAGACCCAGTACTTC.

Many counts were recorded for this clonotype. V and J are TRBV5-1 and TRBJ2-7, with 7 bases fitting TRBD2. Losses at the gene ends were 6 bases for V and 4 bases for J; bases not matched to a gene: 4. The CDR3 totals 12 residues. The germline gives CDR1 SGHRS, CDR2 YFSETQ. The CDR3 spells CASTPGGYEQYF. The CDR3 DNA sequence: TGCGCCAGCACTCCCGGGGGGTACGAGCAGTACTTC.

This clonotype has at least ten counts. V is TRBV7-2 and J is TRBJ2-7; the match to TRBD2 covers 8 bases. After removal of 1 base from V and 2 bases from J, the junction contained 7 bases not matched to a gene. Germline V lookup: CDR1 SGHTA, CDR2 FQGNSA. CDR3 length equals 16 residues. The CDR3 here is CASSLVYSGNTYEQYF. The CDR3 DNA follows: TGTGCCAGCAGCTTAGTCTATAGCGGGAACACCTACGAGCAGTACTTC.

This clonotype was observed at least ten times. The chain joins TRBV11-2 to TRBJ1-5; 9 positions agree with TRBD1. CDR1 and CDR2 from the germline V gene are SGHAT and FQNNGV. The CDR3 totals 17 residues. The V and J ends lost 1 base and 5 bases, in that order; junction bases with no gene match: 9. The CDR3 loop is CASSLVPDRGKDQPQHF. For the CDR3, the DNA is TGTGCCAGCAGCTTAGTACCCGACAGGGGGAAGGATCAGCCCCAGCATTTT.

This clonotype was recorded many times. The rearrangement joins TRBV6-5 to TRBJ2-7; maybe TRBD2 (6 bases). Germline lookup yields CDR1 MNHEY and CDR2 SVGAGI. V was trimmed by 4 bases and J by 1 base, leaving 11 bases between them. The CDR3 is made up of 14 amino acids. CDR3 sequence: CASSLLGRSYEQYF. The CDR3 DNA reads TGTGCCAGCAGTTTACTGGGGAGGTCCTACGAGCAGTACTTC.

In regard to this clonotype: One base away lies a much larger clone, so this may be a sequencing read error. This chain links TRBV7-8 with TRBJ2-7; no clear D gene. V lost 5 bases and J 4 bases, leaving 6 bases between the germline ends. The CDR3 contains 11 residues. Germline V lookup: CDR1 SGHVS, CDR2 FQNEAQ. CDR3 bases: TGTGCCAGCAGCAAGTATTACGAGCAGTACTTC. It yields the protein CASSKYYEQYF. The complete variable domain, with remaining parts taken from reference TRBV7-8 and TRBJ2-7, reads GAGVSQSPRYKVAKRGQDVALRCDPISGHVSLFWYQQALGQGPEFLTYFQNEAQLDKSGLPSDRFFAERPEGSVSTLKIQRTQQEDSAVYLCASSKYYEQYFGPGTRLTVT.

This chain uses TRBV10-3 with TRBJ2-3; TRBD2 matches at 12 bases. V shed 6 bases and J 1 base; nucleotides not matched to a gene: 5. Germline CDR1 reads ENHRY; CDR2 reads SYGVKD. The CDR3 spans 16 residues. The CDR3 loop reads CAISRTSGMGTDTQYF. In DNA, the CDR3 is TGTGCCATCAGCAGGACTAGCGGGATGGGCACAGATACGCAGTATTTT.

This clonotype occurred many times. This sequence joins TRBV20-1 and TRBJ2-2; TRBD2 agrees at 8 bases. V was clipped by 4 bases and J by 4 bases; unmatched bases: 5. From germline, CDR1 is DFQATT and CDR2 SNEGSKA (reference sequence). The CDR3 totals 14 residues. In DNA form, the CDR3 reads TGCAGTGCTACCACTAGCGGACTCACCGGGGAGCTGTTTTTT. This encodes CSATTSGLTGELFF.

The sample holds a few counts of this clonotype. The chain combines TRBV14 with TRBJ2-7, with D hard to call. The CDR3 length is 15 residues. From germline, CDR1 is SGHDN and CDR2 FVKESK. Trimming shortened V by 3 bases and J by 7 bases, and 19 bases separated the two germline ends. In DNA, the CDR3 is TGTGCCAGCAGCCATCCCGGGCCCCCCACTAAGGAGCAGTACTTC. Translation gives CASSHPGPPTKEQYF.

The chain joins TRBV15 to TRBJ1-5, with TRBD1 matching 8 bases. V was clipped by 5 bases and J by 0 bases; unmatched bases: 12. The germline gives CDR1 LNHNV, CDR2 YYDKDF (reference sequence). The CDR3 runs to 18 residues. The CDR3 DNA follows: TGTGCCACCAGCGGGGGGGGACGGACAGGGCATAGCAATCAGCCCCAGCATTTT. Protein product: CATSGGGRTGHSNQPQHF.

V gene TRBV28 combines with J gene TRBJ1-1, with D unresolved. Looked up from germline, CDR1 is MDHEN and CDR2 is SYDVKM. The CDR3 consists of 14 residues. Between the trimmed V and J ends, which lost 4 bases and 1 base, there was a span of 10 bases. In nucleotides, the CDR3 is TGTGCCAGCAGTTCACCAGGTACGAACACTGAAGCTTTCTTT. It translates to CASSSPGTNTEAFF.

The V and J genes are TRBV3-1 and TRBJ1-3, with 10 bases fitting TRBD1. The CDR3 length is 16 residues. Germline loops: CDR1 LGHDT, CDR2 YNNKEL (reference sequence). The ends lost 3 bases at V and 4 bases at J; junction bases unmatched: 6. The CDR3 nucleotides are TGTGCCAGCAGCCAGCCGGGGACAGGGGTCGGAAACACCATATATTTT. Amino acid sequence: CASSQPGTGVGNTIYF.

The V gene is TRBV11-2, the J gene TRBJ2-1; 11 nucleotides line up with TRBD2. Trimming at V came to 4 bases and at J to 6 bases, leaving 5 bases not matched to a gene. The germline gives CDR1 SGHAT, CDR2 FQNNGV. The CDR3 has 15 residues. The CDR3 coding sequence is TGTGCCAGCAGCTCAAGGCTAGCGGGAGGCAATGAGCAGTTCTTC. It specifies CASSSRLAGGNEQFF.

This clonotype was picked up many times. The chain combines TRBV28 with TRBJ2-1; D is unresolved. CDR1 MDHEN and CDR2 SYDVKM come from the germline V gene. This CDR3 region has 15 residues. The V and J ends lost 5 bases and 2 bases respectively, with 13 bases between them. The CDR3 DNA follows: TGTGCCAGCAGTCCTGCCCCGGGCACCTACAATGAGCAGTTCTTC. It is translated as CASSPAPGTYNEQFF.

This clonotype has a count of ten or more. CDR3 amino acids: CASSHPLAGSKNIQYF. CDR3 DNA sequence: TGTGCCAGCAGCCATCCCTTGGCAGGGTCCAAAAACATTCAGTACTTC. The gene calls are TRBV3-1 and TRBJ2-4; TRBD1 is a possible D gene (5 bases). Germline V gives CDR1 LGHDT, CDR2 YNNKEL (reference sequence). CDR3 length: 16 residues. V lost 3 bases, J lost 2 bases, and 14 bases lay in between. Supplemented by reference TRBV3-1 and TRBJ2-4, the full variable domain reads DTAVSQTPKYLVTQMGNDKSIKCEQNLGHDTMYWYKQDSKKFLKIMFSYNNKELIINETVPNRFSPKSPDKAHLNLHINSLELGDSAVYFCASSHPLAGSKNIQYFGAGTRLSVL.

This clonotype has more than one count but fewer than ten. This chain links TRBV7-8 with TRBJ1-1; 7 positions agree with TRBD1. Losses at the gene ends were 5 bases for V and 4 bases for J; bases not matched to a gene: 7. Germline assignment: CDR1 SGHVS and CDR2 FQNEAQ. The CDR3 is 14 residues long. Here the CDR3 reads CASSEQGRGTEAFF. For the CDR3, the DNA is TGTGCCAGCAGCGAACAGGGGCGAGGCACTGAAGCTTTCTTT.

This clonotype was seen a handful of times. The chain recombines TRBV29-1 with TRBJ1-1, with TRBD1 as a possible D gene (6 bases). The V gene lost 2 bases and the J gene lost 3 bases, with 10 bases spanning the gap. The CDR3 has 13 residues. Germline CDR1 is SQVTM and CDR2 is ANQGSEA. CDR3 amino acids: CSVEQGLDTEAFF. For the CDR3, the DNA is TGCAGCGTTGAACAGGGGCTGGACACTGAAGCTTTCTTT.

The rearrangement uses TRBV4-3 and TRBJ2-1; D might be TRBD2 (6 bases). The germline V gene encodes CDR1 LGHNA and CDR2 YSLEER. V lost 0 bases, J lost 12 bases, and 12 bases lay in between. This CDR3 contains 13 residues. The CDR3, as DNA: TGCGCCAGCAGCCAAGATCGGGACTTCCGGCAGTTCTTC. This sequence encodes CASSQDRDFRQFF.